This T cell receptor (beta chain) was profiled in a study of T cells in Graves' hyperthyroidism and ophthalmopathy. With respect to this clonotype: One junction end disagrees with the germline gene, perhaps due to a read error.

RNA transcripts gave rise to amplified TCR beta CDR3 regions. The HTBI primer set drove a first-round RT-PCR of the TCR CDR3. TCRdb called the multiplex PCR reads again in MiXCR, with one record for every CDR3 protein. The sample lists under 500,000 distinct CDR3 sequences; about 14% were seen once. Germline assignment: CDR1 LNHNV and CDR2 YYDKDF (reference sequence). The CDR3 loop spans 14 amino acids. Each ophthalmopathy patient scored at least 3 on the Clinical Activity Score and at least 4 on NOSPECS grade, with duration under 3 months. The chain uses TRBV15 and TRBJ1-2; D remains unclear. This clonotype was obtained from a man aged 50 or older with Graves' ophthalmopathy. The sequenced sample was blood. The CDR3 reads CAISTQRKTGGYTF. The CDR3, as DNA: TGTGCCATCAGCACACAGAGGAAGACGGGTGGCTACACCTTC.